This TCR beta chain emerged from a study of tumor and adjacent non-tumor tissue in lung cancer. Study-wide context: Patients were aged about 30 to 76, 9 to 10 men and about five women, stage I to III.

RNA was extracted from bulk tissue without any cell sorting. Notes on the study in general: TCR diversity was significantly greater in tumor than normal lung tissue.

TCRbeta libraries were built with three rounds of nested PCR, modified from ARM-PCR. Via MiXCR, TCRdb re-called the multiplex PCR reads, giving one row per CDR3 protein. This table has approximately 130,000 distinct CDR3 sequences, about 66% appearing once. Notes on this clonotype: Its antigen is unknown. This likely comes from a read error, as the CDR3 has no conserved phenylalanine or tryptophan at its end.

Trimming took off 6 bases at V and 1 base at J, with 18 bases between the two ends. Germline V gene lookup returns CDR1 SQVTM and CDR2 ANQGSEA. The CDR3 consists of 15 residues. The material sequenced was lung tumor tissue. The origin of this receptor is a man aged 25 to 40 with non-small cell lung cancer. The V gene is TRBV29-1, the J gene TRBJ1-1; D gene unclear. CDR3 region: CSVLGGSSANTEAFC. The CDR3 nucleotides read TGCAGCGTCCTCGGAGGGAGCAGTGCGAACACTGAAGCTTTCTGT.